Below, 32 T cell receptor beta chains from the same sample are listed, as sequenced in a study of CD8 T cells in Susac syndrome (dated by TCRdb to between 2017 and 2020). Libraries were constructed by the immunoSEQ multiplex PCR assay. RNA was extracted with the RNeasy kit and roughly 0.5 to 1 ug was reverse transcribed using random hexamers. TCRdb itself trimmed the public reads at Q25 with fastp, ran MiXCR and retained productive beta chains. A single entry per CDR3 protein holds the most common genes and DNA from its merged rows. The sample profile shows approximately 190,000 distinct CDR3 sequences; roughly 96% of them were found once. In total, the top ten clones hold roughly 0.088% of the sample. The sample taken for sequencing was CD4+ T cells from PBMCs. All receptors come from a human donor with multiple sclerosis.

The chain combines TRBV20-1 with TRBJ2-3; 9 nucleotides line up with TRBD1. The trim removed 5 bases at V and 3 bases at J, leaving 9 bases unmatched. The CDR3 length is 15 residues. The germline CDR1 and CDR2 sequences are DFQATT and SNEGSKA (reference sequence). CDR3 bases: TGCAGTGCTCGGCCCCCGGGACAGGGAACAGATACGCAGTATTTT. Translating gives CSARPPGQGTDTQYF.

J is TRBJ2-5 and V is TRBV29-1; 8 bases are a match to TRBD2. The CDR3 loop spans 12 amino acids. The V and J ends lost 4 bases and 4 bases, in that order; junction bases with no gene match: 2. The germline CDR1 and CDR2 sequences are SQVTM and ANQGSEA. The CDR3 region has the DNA TGCAGCGTTGGGCTAGCGGGAGAGACCCAGTACTTC. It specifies CSVGLAGETQYF.

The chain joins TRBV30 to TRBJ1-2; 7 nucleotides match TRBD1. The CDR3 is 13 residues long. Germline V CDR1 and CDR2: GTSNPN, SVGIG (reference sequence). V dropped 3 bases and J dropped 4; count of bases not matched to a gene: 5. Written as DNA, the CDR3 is TGTGCCTGGAGGCGAGGGACAGCCTATGGCTACACCTTC. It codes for CAWRRGTAYGYTF.

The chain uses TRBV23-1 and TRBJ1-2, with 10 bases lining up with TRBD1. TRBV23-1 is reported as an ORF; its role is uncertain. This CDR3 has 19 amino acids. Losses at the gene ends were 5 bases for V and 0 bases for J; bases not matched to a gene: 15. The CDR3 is CASSEAARDRGWTNYGYTF. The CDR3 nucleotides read TGCGCCAGCAGTGAAGCGGCCCGGGACAGGGGTTGGACTAACTATGGCTACACCTTC.

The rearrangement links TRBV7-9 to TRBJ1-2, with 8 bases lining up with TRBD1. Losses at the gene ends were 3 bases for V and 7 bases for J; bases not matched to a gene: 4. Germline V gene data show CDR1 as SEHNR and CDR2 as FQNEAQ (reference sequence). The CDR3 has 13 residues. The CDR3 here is CASSFDRGGGYTF. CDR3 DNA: TGTGCCAGCAGCTTCGACAGGGGCGGTGGCTACACCTTC.

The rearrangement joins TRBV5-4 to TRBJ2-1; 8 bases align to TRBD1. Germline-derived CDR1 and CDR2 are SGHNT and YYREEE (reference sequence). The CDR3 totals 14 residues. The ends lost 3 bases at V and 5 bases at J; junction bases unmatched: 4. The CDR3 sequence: CASSSRTGNNEQFF. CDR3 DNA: TGTGCCAGCAGCTCCCGGACAGGGAACAATGAGCAGTTCTTC.

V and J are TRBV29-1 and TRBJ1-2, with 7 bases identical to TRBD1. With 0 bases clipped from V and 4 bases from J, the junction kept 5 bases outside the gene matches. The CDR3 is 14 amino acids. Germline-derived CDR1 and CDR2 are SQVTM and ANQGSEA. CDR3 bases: TGCAGCGTTGAAGACCCGACAGGGTTCTATGGCTACACCTTC. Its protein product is CSVEDPTGFYGYTF.

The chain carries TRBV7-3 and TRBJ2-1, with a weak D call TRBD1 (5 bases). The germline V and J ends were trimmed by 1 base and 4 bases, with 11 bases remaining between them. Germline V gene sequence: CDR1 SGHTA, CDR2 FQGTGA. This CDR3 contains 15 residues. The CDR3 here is CASSLMVTAYNEQFF. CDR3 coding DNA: TGTGCCAGCAGCTTAATGGTGACAGCTTACAATGAGCAGTTCTTC.

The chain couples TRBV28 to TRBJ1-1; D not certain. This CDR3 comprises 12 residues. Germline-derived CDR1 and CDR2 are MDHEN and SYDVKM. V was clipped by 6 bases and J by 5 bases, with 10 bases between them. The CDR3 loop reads CASSGGLTEAFF. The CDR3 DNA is TGTGCCAGCAGCGGAGGATTGACTGAAGCTTTCTTT.

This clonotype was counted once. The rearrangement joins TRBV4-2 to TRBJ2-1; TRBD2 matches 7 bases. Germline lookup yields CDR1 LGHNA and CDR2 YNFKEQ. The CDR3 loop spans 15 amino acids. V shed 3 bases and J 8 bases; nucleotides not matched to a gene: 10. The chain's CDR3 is CASSHTLAGGHEQFF. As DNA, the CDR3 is TGTGCCAGCAGCCACACTTTAGCGGGCGGGCATGAGCAGTTCTTC.

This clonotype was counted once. The CDR3 loop reads CAGHRDLNNEQFF. The CDR3 DNA is TGTGCCGGACACCGGGACCTTAACAATGAGCAGTTCTTC. The genes are TRBV30 and TRBJ2-1, with D tentatively TRBD1 or TRBD2 (5 bases each). V dropped 8 bases and J dropped 5 bases, with 16 bases sitting between them. Per the germline V gene, CDR1 is GTSNPN and CDR2 is SVGIG (reference sequence). This CDR3 has 13 amino acids.

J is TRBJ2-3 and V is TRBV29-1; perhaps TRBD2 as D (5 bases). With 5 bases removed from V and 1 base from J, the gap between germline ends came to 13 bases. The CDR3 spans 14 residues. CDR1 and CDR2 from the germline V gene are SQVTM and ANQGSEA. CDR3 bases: TGCAGCGTTCCTTCGAGGGCCCGCACAGATACGCAGTATTTT. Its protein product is CSVPSRARTDTQYF.

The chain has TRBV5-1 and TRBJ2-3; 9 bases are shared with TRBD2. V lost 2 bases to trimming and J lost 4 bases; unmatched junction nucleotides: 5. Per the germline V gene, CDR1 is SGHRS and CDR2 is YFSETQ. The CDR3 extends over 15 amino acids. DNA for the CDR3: TGCGCCAGCAGCTTAGGTAGCGGGGGCGCAGATACGCAGTATTTT. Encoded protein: CASSLGSGGADTQYF.

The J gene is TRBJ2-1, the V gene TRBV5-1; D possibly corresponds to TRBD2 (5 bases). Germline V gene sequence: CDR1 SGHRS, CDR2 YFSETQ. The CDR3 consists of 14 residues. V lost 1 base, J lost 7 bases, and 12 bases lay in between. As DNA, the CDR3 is TGCGCCAGCAGCTTGAAGCGGAACGGGAATGAGCAGTTCTTC. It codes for CASSLKRNGNEQFF.

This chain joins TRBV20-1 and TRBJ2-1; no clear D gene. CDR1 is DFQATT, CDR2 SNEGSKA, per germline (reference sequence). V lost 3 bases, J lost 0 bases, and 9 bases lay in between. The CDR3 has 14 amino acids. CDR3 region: CSARTVSSYNEQFF. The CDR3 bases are TGCAGTGCTAGGACCGTGAGCTCCTACAATGAGCAGTTCTTC.

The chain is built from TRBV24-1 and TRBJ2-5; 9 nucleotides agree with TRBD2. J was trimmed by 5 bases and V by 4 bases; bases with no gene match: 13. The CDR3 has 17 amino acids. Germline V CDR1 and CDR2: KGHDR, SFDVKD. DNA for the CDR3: TGTGCCACCAGTGACTCCCGGCGGGGGGGTTCGGTCGAGACCCAGTACTTC. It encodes CATSDSRRGGSVETQYF.

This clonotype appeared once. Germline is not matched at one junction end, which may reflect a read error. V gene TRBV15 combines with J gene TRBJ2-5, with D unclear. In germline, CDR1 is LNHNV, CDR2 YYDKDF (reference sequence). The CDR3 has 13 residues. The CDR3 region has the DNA TGTGCCACAAGCAGTCTAGGGCAGGAGACCCAGTACTTC. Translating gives CATSSLGQETQYF.

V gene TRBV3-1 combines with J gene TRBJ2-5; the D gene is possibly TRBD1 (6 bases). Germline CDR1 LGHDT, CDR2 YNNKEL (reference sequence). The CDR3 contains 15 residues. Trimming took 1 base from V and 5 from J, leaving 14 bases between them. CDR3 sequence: CASSQGTALGETQYF. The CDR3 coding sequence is TGTGCCAGCAGCCAAGGGACAGCGTTGGGGGAGACCCAGTACTTC.

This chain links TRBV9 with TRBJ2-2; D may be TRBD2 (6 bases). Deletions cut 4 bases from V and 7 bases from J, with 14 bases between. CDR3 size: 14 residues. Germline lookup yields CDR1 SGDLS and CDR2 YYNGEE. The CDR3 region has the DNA TGTGCCAGCAGCACCCGGACCGGGGGCGGGGAGCTGTTTTTT. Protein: CASSTRTGGGELFF. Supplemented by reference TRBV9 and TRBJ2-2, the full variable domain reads DSGVTQTPKHLITATGQRVTLRCSPRSGDLSVYWYQQSLDQGLQFLIQYYNGEERAKGNILERFSAQQFPDLHSELNLSSLELGDSALYFCASSTRTGGGELFFGEGSRLTVL.

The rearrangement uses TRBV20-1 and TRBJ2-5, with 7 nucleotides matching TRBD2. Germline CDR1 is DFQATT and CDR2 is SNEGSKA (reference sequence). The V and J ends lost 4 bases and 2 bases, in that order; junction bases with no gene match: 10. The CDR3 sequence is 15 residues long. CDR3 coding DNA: TGCAGTGCTACACTGCGGGGGAAACGACAAGAGACCCAGTACTTC. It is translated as CSATLRGKRQETQYF.

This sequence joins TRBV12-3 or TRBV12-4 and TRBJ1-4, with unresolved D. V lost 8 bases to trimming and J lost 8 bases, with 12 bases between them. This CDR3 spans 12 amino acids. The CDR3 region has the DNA TGTGCCAGCCGCTGGGGAAACGAAAAACTGTTTTTT. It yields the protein CASRWGNEKLFF.

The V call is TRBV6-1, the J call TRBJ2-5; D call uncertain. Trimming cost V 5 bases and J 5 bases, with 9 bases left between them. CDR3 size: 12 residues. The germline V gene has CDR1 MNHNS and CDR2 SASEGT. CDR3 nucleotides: TGTGCCAGCAGTCTAGTCCCTGAGACCCAGTACTTC. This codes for CASSLVPETQYF.

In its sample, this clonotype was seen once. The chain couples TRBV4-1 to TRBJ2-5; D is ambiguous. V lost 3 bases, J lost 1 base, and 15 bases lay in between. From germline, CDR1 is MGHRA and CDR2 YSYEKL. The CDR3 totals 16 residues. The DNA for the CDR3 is TGCGCCAGCAGCCATATCGACGTCAGCACCCAAGAGACCCAGTACTTC. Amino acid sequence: CASSHIDVSTQETQYF.

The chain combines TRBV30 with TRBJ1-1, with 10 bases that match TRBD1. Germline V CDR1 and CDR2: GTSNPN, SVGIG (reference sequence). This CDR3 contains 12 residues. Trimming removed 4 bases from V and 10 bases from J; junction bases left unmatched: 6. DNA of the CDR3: TGTGCCTGGACGGGACAGGGGTTTTCAGCTTTCTTT. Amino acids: CAWTGQGFSAFF.

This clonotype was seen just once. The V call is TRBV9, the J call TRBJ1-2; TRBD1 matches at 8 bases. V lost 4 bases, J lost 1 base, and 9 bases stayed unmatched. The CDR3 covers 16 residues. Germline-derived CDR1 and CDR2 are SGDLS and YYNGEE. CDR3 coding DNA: TGTGCCAGCAGCTCTGCGGACAGGGCCATTAACTATGGCTACACCTTC. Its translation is CASSSADRAINYGYTF.

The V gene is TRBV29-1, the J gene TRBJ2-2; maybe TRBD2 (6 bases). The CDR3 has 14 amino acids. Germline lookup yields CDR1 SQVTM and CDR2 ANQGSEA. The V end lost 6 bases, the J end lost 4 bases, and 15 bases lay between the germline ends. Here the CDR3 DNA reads TGCAGCGTCGGAGGAGGGAAAGGCACCGGGGAGCTGTTTTTT. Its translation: CSVGGGKGTGELFF.

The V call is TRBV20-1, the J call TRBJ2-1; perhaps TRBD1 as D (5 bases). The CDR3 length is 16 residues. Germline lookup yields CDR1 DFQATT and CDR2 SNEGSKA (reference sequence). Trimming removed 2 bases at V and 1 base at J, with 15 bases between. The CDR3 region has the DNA TGCAGTGCTAGACGTGCGACAGATCCTTCCTACAATGAGCAGTTCTTC. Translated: CSARRATDPSYNEQFF.

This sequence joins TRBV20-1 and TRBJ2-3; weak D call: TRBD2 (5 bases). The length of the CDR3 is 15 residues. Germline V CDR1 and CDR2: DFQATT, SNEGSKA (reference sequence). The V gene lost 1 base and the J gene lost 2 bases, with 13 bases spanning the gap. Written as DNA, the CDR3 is TGCAGTGCTAGAGTGCGCGGGCCTTACACAGATACGCAGTATTTT. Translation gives CSARVRGPYTDTQYF.

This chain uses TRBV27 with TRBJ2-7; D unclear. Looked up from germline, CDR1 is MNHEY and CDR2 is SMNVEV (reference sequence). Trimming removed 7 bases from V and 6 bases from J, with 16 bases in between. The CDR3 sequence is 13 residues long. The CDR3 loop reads CASTWAAGGEQYF. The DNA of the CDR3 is TGTGCCAGCACATGGGCCGCAGGTGGCGAGCAGTACTTC.

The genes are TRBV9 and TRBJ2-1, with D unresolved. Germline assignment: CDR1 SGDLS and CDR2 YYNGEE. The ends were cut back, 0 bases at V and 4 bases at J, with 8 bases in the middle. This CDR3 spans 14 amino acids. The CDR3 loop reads CASSVESKYNEQFF. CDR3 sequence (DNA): TGTGCCAGCAGCGTAGAATCCAAGTACAATGAGCAGTTCTTC.

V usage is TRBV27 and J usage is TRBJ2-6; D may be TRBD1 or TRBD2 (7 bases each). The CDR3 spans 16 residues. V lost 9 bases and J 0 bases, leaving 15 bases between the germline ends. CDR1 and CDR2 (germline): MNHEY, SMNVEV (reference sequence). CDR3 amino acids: CASRQGGSSGANVLTF. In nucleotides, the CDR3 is TGTGCCAGTAGGCAGGGGGGGAGCTCTGGGGCCAACGTCCTGACTTTC.

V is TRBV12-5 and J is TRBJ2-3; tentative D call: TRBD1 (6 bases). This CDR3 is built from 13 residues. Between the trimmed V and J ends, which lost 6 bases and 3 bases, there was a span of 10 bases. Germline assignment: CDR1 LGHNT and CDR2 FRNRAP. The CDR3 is CASGGALTDTQYF. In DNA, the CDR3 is TGTGCTAGTGGGGGGGCCCTGACAGATACGCAGTATTTT.